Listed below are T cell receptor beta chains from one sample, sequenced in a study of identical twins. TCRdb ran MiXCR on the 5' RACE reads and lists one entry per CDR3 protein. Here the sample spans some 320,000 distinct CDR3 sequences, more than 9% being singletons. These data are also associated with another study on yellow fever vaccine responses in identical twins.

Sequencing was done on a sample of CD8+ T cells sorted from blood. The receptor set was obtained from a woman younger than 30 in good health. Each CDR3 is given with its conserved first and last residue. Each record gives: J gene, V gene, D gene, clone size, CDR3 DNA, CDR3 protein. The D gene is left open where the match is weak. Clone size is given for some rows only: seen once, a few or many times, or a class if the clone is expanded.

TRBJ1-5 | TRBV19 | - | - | TGTGCCAGTAGTAACAGGGATGGTCAGCCCCAGCATTTT | CASSNRDGQPQHF
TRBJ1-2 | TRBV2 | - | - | TGTGCCAGCAGTGAATCGGGGGCTAAGGTCGTCTATGGCTACACCTTC | CASSESGAKVVYGYTF
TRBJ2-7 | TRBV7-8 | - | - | TGTGCCAGCACCCCGAGGACGGGATCCTACGAGCAGTACTTC | CASTPRTGSYEQYF
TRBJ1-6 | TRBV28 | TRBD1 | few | TGTGCCAGCAGGGGACAGGATAATTCACCCCTCCACTTT | CASRGQDNSPLHF
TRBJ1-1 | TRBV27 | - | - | TGTGCCAGCAGTTTATCTTGGGGGGCTGAAGCTTTCTTT | CASSLSWGAEAFF
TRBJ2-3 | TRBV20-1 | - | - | TGCAGTGCTAGAGATTATTCAGACCAGGGGTTTCGTGAAGATACGCAGTATTTT | CSARDYSDQGFREDTQYF
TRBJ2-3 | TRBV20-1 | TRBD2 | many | TGCAGTGCTAGAGGTAGCGGGAGGACCCCTAGCACAGATACGCAGTATTTT | CSARGSGRTPSTDTQYF
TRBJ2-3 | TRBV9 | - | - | TGTGCCAGCAGCGTAGAAGGGGCCGGCAGGGATACGCAGTATTTT | CASSVEGAGRDTQYF
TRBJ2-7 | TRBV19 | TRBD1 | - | TGTGCCAACTCGGACAGGTGTCTCTCCGAGCAGTACTTC | CANSDRCLSEQYF
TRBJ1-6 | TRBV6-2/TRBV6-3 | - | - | TGTGCCAGCAGTCGGGCCAGACCGGACCTTTTTAGCTCCTATAATTCACCCCTCCACTTT | CASSRARPDLFSSYNSPLHF
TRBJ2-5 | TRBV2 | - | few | TGTGCCAGCAGTGGAGGACTACCGGAGACCCAGTACTTC | CASSGGLPETQYF
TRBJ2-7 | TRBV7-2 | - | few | TGTGCCAGCAGCTTTCGGGGGTACGAGCAGTACTTC | CASSFRGYEQYF
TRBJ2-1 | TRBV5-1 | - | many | TGCGCCAGCAGCCTTACCTATGGGTACAATGAGCAGTTCTTC | CASSLTYGYNEQFF
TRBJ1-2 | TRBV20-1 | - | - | TGCAGTGCTAGAGATGCAGGGTTCTATGGCTACACCTTC | CSARDAGFYGYTF
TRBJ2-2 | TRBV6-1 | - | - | TGTGCCAGCAGCCCTTGGACGGGACGGGGCGGGGAGCTGTTTTTT | CASSPWTGRGGELFF
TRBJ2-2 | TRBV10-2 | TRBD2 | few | TGCGCCAGCAGTGTACTAGCGGGGATGAACACCGGGGAGCTGTTTTTT | CASSVLAGMNTGELFF
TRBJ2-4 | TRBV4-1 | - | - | TGCGCCAGCAGCCAGGAAAGGGACAACAGGGACATTCAGTACTTC | CASSQERDNRDIQYF
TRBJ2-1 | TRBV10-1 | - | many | TGCGCCAGCAGTGAGTCTACTTACAATGAGCAGTTCTTC | CASSESTYNEQFF
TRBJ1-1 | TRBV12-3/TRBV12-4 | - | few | TGTGCCAGCAGTTTCATGGACACTGAAGCTTTCTTT | CASSFMDTEAFF
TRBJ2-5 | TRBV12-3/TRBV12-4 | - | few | TGTGCCAGCAGTTTTGACTCCCGCCAAGAGACCCAGTACTTC | CASSFDSRQETQYF
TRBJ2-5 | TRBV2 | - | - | TGTGCCATTCCGGGCCGGGAGACCCAGTACTTC | CAIPGRETQYF
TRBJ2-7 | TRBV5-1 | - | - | TGCGCCAGCAGCGGGAGTGGGGGTGCCTACGAGCAGTACTTC | CASSGSGGAYEQYF
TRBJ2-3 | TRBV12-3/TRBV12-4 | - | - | TGTGCCAGCAGTCACATGTTCTCCCCTAGCACAGATACGCAGTATTTT | CASSHMFSPSTDTQYF
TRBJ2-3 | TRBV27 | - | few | TGTGCCAGCAGCCCACAGGTGCCTAGCACAGATACGCAGTATTTT | CASSPQVPSTDTQYF
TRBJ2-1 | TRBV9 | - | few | TGTGCCAGCACCGGAGCGTCCAATGAGCAGTTCTTC | CASTGASNEQFF
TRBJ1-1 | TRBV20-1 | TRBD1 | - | TGCAGTGCTAGTTCCGACAGGGGGCGAGGTGAAGCTTTCTTT | CSASSDRGRGEAFF
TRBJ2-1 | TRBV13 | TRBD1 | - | TGTGCCAGCAGCCTAAAGGGGGCTATGAATGAGCAGTTCTTC | CASSLKGAMNEQFF
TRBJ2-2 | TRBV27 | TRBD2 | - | TGTGCCAGCAGTATTCGACTAGCAACGGTAACCGGGGAGCTGTTTTTT | CASSIRLATVTGELFF
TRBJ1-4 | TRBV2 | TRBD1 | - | TGTGCCAGCGGTCCCCAGGGGGCAGAGGAAAAACTGTTTTTT | CASGPQGAEEKLFF
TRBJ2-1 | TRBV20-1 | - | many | TGCAGTGCTAGACATAAAAACGATGAGCAGTTCTTC | CSARHKNDEQFF
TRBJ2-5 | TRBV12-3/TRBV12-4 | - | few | TGTGCCAGCAGTTTATTCCGGGGGAAAGAGACCCAGTACTTC | CASSLFRGKETQYF
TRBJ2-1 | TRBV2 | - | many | TGTGCCAGCAGTGAAGCGTACGGGGCGAGTAATGAGCAGTTCTTC | CASSEAYGASNEQFF
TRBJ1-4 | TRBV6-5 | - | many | TGTGCCAGCAGTTACGGACTTAGGGGGTTGGAAGATGAAAAACTGTTTTTT | CASSYGLRGLEDEKLFF
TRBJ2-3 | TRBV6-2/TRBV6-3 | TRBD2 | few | TGTGCCAGCAGTTACGAGAGCGGGAGGGGCGCAGATACGCAGTATTTT | CASSYESGRGADTQYF
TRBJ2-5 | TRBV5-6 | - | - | TGTGCCAGCAGCCGAACCGAAAAAGAGACCCAGTACTTC | CASSRTEKETQYF
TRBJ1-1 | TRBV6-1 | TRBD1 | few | TGTGCCACCAGGACAGGGGAACAAACTGAAGCTTTCTTT | CATRTGEQTEAFF
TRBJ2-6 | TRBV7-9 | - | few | TGTGCCAGCATCGGGGCTGGGGCCAACGTCCTGACTTTC | CASIGAGANVLTF
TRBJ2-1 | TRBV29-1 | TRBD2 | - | TGCAGCGTAGTAACCGGGACTAGACGGTTCTTC | CSVVTGTRRFF
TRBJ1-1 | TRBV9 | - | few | TGTGCCAGCAGCGAGGGACTGAACACTGAAGCTTTCTTT | CASSEGLNTEAFF
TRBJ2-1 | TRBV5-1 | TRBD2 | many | TGCGCCAGCAGCTTCCTAGCGGGCTACCGGACGGAGCAGTTCTTC | CASSFLAGYRTEQFF
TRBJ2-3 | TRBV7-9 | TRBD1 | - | TGTGCCAGCAGCCCCGGGACAGGACCTAGCACAGATACGCAGTATTTT | CASSPGTGPSTDTQYF
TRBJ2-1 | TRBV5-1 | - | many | TGCGCCAGCAGCTTGGAGGGCAGCCCCTCCTACAATGAGCAGTTCTTC | CASSLEGSPSYNEQFF
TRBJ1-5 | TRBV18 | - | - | TGTGCCAGCTCACCACTGCAGCCCCAGCATTTT | CASSPLQPQHF
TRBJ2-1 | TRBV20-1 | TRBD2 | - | TGCAGTGCTAGCGGGACTAGCGGGAGGGCCTCCTACAATGAGCAGTTCTTC | CSASGTSGRASYNEQFF
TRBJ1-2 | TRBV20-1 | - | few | TGCAGTGCTAGGGGGTATCCAGGTGGCTACACCTTC | CSARGYPGGYTF
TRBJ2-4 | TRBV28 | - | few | TGTGCCAGCAAAGGCACCTCAGAGAAAAACATTCAGTACTTC | CASKGTSEKNIQYF
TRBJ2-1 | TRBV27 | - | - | TGTGCCAGCAGTTTATATCCCCTGACGCCATCGGCAAACAATGAGCAGTTCTTC | CASSLYPLTPSANNEQFF
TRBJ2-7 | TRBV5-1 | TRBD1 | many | TGCGCCAGCACCACTGGAGGGACAGGGAGGGACTCCTACGAGCAGTACTTC | CASTTGGTGRDSYEQYF
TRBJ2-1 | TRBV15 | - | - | TGTGCCACCAGCCCGGATAGGGGGCGGGGAGCCTACAATGAGCAGTTCTTC | CATSPDRGRGAYNEQFF
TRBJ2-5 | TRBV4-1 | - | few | TGCGCCAGCAGCCAAGGGACAAGGCAGTACTTC | CASSQGTRQYF
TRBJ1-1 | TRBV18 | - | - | TGTGCCAGCTCACCACTCCGCCGGGGGGTAGCTGAAGCTTTCTTT | CASSPLRRGVAEAFF